This entry features one TCR beta chain sequence. The antigen it binds to is not known. Base qualities were left out, and no much larger clone turns up one base away. CDR3 length: 15 amino acids, cysteine to phenylalanine. Only the CDR3 portion is preserved as DNA: 45 bases, with reading frame beginning at the first base. V loses 4 bases, J loses 5 bases, and the germline ends lie 17 bases apart. In the germline V gene, CDR1 corresponds to MNHEY and CDR2 to SVGAGI. The patients picked for sequencing were ones in whom flow cytometry had shown an expansion of CD8+CD57+ cells. Severe acquired aplastic anemia was diagnosed in all patients according to International Study of Aplastic Anemia and Agranulocytosis and Camitta criteria. No patient had received any therapy when blood was sampled. The study deep-sequenced TCR repertoires of sorted CD4+ and CD8+ blood T cells from severe aplastic anemia patients and healthy subjects. Patients were enrolled in the USA under clinicaltrials.gov protocols 00001620, 01623167, 00001397, 00071045, 00081523 and 00961064. Ficoll-Paque density gradient centrifugation was used to isolate peripheral blood mononuclear cells. Before DNA extraction, CD4+ and CD8+ T cells were sorted with FACS or magnetic beads.

This sample was included in a study of CD8+CD57+ T cells in acquired aplastic anemia (dated by TCRdb to 2016 to 2018). The study in broad terms: A mean of approximately 3 ug of DNA, ranging from roughly 0.19 to 27.4 ug, was extracted from sorted CD4+ and CD8+ cells. CD8+CD57+ expansion was defined as a frequency above the mean frequency observed in healthy subjects.

TCR beta VDJ combination and CDR3 sequence profiling used genomic DNA as the template. An Illumina HiSeq 2000 was used for TCR repertoire sequencing. The paper's data handling went like this. Repertoires were assessed using TRBV/TRBJ rearrangement plots, CDR3 size and DJ length profiles, and Simpson's diversity index. The immunodominant clone was defined as the most abundant DNA sequence in deep sequencing data. CDR3 amino acid sequences were checked for sharing between subjects and were compared against published repertoires and the VDJdb database. TCRdb reworked the public reads: Q25 trimming with fastp, MiXCR clone assembly, productive beta chains retained. All rows with the same CDR3 protein become a single entry with the most common DNA and genes. The V and J calls were not made by the authors but by TCRdb's processing. The sample records some 150,000 distinct CDR3 sequences, roughly 48% of which are singletons. The top ten hold about 1.2% of the sample.

Overall results and qualifications from the work: About 30 CD8+ CDR3 sequences were found in both patients and controls but appeared to be highly expressed in patients and within the immunodominant clones of the patients. CD8+ Simpson's diversity did not differ significantly between patients and healthy controls (P=0.060).

The chain couples TRBV6-5 to TRBJ1-1, and perhaps TRBD1 as D gene, on 6 matching bases. The source of this sequence is a human donor with aplastic anemia. The sample consisted of sorted CD4+, CD8+, or CD8+CD57+ T cells (not recorded which) from PBMCs. The nucleotide sequence reads as follows: TGTGCCAGCAGTTGCTCGATGGGGGGCCGAACTGAAGCTTTCTTT. This gives the protein CASSCSMGGRTEAFF.